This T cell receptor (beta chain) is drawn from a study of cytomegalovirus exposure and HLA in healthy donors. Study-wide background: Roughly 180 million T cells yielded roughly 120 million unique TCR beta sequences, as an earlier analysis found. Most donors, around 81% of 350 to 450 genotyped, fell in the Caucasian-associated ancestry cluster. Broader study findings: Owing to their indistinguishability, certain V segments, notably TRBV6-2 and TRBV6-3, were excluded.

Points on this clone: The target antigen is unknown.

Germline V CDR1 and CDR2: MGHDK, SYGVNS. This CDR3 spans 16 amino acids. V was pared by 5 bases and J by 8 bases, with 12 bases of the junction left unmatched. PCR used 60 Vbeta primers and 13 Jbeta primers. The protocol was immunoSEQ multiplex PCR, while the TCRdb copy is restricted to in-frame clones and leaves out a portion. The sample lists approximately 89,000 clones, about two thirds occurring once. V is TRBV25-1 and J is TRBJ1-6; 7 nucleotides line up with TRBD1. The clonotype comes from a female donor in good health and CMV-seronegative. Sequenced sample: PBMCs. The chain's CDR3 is CASSPLRQGGDSPLHF. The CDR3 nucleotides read TGTGCCAGCAGTCCCCTCCGACAGGGTGGAGATTCACCCCTCCACTTT.